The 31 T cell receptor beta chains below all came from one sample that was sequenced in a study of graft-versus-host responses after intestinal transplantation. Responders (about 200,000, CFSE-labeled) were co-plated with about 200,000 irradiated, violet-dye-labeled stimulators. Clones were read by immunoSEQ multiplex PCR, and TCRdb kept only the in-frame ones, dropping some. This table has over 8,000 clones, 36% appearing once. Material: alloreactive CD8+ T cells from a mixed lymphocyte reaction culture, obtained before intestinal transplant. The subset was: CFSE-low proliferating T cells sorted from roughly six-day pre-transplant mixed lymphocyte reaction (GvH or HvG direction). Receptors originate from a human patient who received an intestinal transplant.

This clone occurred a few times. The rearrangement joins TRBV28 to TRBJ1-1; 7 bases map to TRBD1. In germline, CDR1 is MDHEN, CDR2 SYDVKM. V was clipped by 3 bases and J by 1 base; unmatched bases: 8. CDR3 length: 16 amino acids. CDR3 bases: TGTGCCAGCAGTTTTTTGGGGCCAGGGGGGAACACTGAAGCTTTCTTT. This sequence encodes CASSFLGPGGNTEAFF.

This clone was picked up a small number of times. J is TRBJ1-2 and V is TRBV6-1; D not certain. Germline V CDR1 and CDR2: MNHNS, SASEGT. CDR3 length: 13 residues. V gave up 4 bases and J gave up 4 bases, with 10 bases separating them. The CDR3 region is CASSVTSGYGYTF. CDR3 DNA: TGTGCCAGCAGTGTCACTTCGGGCTATGGCTACACCTTC.

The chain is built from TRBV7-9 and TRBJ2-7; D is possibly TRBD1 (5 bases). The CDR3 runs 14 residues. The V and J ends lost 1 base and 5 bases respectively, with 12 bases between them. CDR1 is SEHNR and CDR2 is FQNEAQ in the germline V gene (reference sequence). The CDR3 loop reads CASSLGWGQDEQYF. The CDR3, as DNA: TGTGCCAGCAGCTTAGGGTGGGGCCAGGACGAGCAGTACTTC.

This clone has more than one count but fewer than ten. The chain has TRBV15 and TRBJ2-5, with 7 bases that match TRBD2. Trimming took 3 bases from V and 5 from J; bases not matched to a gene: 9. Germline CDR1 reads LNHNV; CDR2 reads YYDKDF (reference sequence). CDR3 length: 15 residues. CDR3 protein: CATSSHRDYIETQYF. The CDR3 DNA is TGTGCCACCAGCAGCCACCGGGACTATATCGAGACCCAGTACTTC.

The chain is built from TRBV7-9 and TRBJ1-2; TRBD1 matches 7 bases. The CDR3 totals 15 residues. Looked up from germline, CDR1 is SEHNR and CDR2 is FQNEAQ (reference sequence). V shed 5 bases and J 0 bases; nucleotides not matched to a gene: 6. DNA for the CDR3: TGTGCCAGCAGCATTTCGACAGGGACTAACTATGGCTACACCTTC. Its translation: CASSISTGTNYGYTF.

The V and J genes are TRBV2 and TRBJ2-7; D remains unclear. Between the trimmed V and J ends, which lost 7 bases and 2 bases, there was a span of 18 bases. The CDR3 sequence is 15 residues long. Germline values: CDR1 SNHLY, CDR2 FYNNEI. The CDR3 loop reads CASTSSDTAPYEQYF. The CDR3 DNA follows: TGTGCCAGCACTTCAAGTGACACTGCCCCCTACGAGCAGTACTTC.

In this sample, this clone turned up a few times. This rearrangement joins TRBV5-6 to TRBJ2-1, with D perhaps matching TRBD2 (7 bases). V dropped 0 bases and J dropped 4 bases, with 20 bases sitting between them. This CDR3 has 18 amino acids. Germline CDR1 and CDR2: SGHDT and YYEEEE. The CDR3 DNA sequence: TGTGCCAGCAGCTTGGAGTGGATAGAGGGAGGGGGTTACAATGAGCAGTTCTTC. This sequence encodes CASSLEWIEGGGYNEQFF. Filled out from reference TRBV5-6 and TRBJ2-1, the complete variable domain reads DAGVTQSPTHLIKTRGQQVTLRCSPKSGHDTVSWYQQALGQGPQFIFQYYEEEERQRGNFPDRFSGHQFPNYSSELNVNALLLGDSALYLCASSLEWIEGGGYNEQFFGPGTRLTVL.

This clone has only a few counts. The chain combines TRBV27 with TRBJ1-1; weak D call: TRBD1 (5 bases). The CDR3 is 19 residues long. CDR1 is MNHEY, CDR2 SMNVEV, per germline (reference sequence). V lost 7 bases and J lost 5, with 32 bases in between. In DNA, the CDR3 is TGTGCCAGCACCCTCACTCACGGAGGGGAAGTAATGTCAACGACTGAAGCTTTCTTT. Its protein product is CASTLTHGGEVMSTTEAFF.

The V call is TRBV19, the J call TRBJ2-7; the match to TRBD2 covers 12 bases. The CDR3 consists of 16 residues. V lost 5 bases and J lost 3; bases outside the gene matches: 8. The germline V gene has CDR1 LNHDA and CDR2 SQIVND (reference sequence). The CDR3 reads CASSLEGLAGFYEQYF. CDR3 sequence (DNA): TGTGCCAGTAGTCTCGAGGGACTAGCGGGTTTCTACGAGCAGTACTTC.

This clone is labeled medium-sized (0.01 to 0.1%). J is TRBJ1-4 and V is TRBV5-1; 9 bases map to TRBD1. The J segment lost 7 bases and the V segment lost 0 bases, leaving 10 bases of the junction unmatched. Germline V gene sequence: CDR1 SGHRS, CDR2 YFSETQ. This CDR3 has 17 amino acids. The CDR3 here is CASSLGEGQGGSEKLFF. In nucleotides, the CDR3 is TGCGCCAGCAGCTTGGGAGAGGGACAGGGAGGAAGTGAAAAACTGTTTTTT.

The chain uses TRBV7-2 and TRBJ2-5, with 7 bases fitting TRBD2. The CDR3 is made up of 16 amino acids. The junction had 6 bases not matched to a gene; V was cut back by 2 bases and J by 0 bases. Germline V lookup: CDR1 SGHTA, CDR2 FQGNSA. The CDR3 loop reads CASSLLRAGYQETQYF. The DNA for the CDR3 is TGTGCCAGCAGCTTACTACGAGCGGGGTACCAAGAGACCCAGTACTTC.

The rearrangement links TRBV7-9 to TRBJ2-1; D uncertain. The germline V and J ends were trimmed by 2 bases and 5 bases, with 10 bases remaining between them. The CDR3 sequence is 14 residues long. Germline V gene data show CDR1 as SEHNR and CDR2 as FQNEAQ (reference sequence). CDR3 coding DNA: TGTGCCAGCAGCTTACCTCCAGCGAACAATGAGCAGTTCTTC. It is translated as CASSLPPANNEQFF.

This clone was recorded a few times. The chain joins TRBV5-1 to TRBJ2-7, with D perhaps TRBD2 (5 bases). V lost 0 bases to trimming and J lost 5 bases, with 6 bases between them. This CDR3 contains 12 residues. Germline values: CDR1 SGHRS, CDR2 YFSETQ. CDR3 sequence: CASSLDGDEQYF. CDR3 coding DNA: TGCGCCAGCAGCTTGGACGGGGACGAGCAGTACTTC.

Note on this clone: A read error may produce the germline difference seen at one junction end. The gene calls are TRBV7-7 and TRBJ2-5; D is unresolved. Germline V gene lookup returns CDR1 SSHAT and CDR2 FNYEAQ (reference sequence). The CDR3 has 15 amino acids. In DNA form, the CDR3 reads TGTGCTAGCAGCTTTTCCGGTACCGTCGGGGAGACCCAGTACTTC. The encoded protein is CASSFSGTVGETQYF.

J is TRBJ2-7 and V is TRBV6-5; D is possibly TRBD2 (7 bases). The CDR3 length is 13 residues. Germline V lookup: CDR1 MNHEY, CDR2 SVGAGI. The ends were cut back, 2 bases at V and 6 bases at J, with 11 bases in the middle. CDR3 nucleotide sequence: TGTGCCAGCAGTTACCCCGGGGGGCTCGAGCAGTACTTC. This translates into CASSYPGGLEQYF.

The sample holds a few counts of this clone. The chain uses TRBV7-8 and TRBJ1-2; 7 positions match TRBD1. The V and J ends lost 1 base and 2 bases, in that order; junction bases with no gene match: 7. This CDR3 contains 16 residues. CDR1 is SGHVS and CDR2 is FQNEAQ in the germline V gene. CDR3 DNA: TGTGCCAGCAGCTTAGGTAACAGGGGCAACAACTATGGCTACACCTTC. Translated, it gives CASSLGNRGNNYGYTF.

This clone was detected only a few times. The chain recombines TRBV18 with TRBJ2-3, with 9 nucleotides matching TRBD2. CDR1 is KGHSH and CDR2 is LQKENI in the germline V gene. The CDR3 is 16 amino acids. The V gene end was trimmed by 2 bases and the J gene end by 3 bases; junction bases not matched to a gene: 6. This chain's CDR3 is CASSPSGGPQTDTQYF. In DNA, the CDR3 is TGTGCCAGCTCACCAAGCGGGGGGCCCCAAACAGATACGCAGTATTTT. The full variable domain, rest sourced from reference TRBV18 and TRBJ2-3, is NAGVMQNPRHLVRRRGQEARLRCSPMKGHSHVYWYRQLPEEGLKFMVYLQKENIIDESGMPKERFSAEFPKEGPSILRIQQVVRGDSAAYFCASSPSGGPQTDTQYFGPGTRLTVL.

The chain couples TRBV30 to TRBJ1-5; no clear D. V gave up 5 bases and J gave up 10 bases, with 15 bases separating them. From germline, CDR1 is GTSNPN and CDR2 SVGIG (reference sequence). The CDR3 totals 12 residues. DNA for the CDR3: TGTGCCTGGGGGTTTGCGCAGGTACCCCAGCATTTT. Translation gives CAWGFAQVPQHF. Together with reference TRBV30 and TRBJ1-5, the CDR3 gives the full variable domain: SQTIHQWPATLVQPVGSPLSLECTVEGTSNPNLYWYRQAAGRGLQLLFYSVGIGQISSEVPQNLSASRPQDRQFILSSKKLLLSDSGFYLCAWGFAQVPQHFGDGTRLSIL.

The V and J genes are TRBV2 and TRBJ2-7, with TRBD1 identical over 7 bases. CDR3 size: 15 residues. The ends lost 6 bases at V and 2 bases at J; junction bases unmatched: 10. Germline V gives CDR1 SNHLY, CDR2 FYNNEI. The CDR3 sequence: CASSTGESTPYEQYF. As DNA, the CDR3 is TGTGCCAGCAGCACAGGGGAGTCAACCCCCTACGAGCAGTACTTC. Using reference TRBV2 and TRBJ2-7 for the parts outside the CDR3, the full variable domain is EPEVTQTPSHQVTQMGQEVILRCVPISNHLYFYWYRQILGQKVEFLVSFYNNEISEKSEIFDDQFSVERPDGSNFTLKIRSTKLEDSAMYFCASSTGESTPYEQYFGPGTRLTVT.

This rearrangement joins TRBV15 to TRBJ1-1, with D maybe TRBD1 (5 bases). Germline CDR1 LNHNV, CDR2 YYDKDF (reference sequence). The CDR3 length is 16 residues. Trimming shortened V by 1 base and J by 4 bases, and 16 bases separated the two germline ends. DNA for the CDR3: TGTGCCACCAGCAGAGTTTTGATGCAGGGTGCCACTGAAGCTTTCTTT. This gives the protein CATSRVLMQGATEAFF.

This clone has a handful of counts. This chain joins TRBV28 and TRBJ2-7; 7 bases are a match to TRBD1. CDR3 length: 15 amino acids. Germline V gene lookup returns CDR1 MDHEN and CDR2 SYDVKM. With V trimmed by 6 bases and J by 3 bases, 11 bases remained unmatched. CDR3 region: CASRPRDRVFYEQYF. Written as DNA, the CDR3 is TGTGCCAGCAGACCTCGAGACAGGGTATTCTACGAGCAGTACTTC. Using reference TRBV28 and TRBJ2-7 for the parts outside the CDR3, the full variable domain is DVKVTQSSRYLVKRTGEKVFLECVQDMDHENMFWYRQDPGLGLRLIYFSYDVKMKEKGDIPEGYSVSREKKERFSLILESASTNQTSMYLCASRPRDRVFYEQYFGPGTRLTVT.

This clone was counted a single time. The CDR3: CASSPRGSYTGELFF. In DNA form, the CDR3 reads TGTGCCAGTAGCCCCAGGGGCAGCTACACCGGGGAGCTGTTTTTT. The rearrangement links TRBV19 to TRBJ2-2; tentatively, D is TRBD1 (6 bases). The CDR3 is 15 amino acids. Germline lookup yields CDR1 LNHDA and CDR2 SQIVND (reference sequence). V was trimmed by 6 bases and J by 3 bases, leaving 14 bases between them.

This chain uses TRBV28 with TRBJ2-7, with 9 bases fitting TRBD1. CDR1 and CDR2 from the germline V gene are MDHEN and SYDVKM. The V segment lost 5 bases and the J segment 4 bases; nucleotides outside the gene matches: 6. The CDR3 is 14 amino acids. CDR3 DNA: TGTGCCAGCAGTGGGACAGGGTGGTTATACGAGCAGTACTTC. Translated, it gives CASSGTGWLYEQYF.

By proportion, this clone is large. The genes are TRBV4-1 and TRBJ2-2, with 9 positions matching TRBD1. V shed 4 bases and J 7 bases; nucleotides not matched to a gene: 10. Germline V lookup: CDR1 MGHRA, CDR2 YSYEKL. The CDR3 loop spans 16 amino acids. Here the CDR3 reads CASSLRSGQGFGELFF. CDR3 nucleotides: TGCGCCAGCAGCCTACGATCGGGACAGGGTTTCGGGGAGCTGTTTTTT.

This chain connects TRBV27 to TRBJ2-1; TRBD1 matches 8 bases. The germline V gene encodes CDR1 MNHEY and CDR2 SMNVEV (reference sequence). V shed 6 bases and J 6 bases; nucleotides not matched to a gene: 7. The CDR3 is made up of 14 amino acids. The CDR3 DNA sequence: TGTGCCAGCAGCCTGACAGGGGCCCGCAATGAGCAGTTCTTC. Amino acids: CASSLTGARNEQFF.

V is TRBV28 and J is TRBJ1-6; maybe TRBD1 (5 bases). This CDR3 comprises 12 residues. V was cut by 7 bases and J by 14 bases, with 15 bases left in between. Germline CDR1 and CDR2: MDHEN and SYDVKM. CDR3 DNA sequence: TGTGCCAGCACCTCTCCCGAGGACACCCTCCACTTT. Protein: CASTSPEDTLHF. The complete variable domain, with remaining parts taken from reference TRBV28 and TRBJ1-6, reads DVKVTQSSRYLVKRTGEKVFLECVQDMDHENMFWYRQDPGLGLRLIYFSYDVKMKEKGDIPEGYSVSREKKERFSLILESASTNQTSMYLCASTSPEDTLHFGNGTRLTVT.

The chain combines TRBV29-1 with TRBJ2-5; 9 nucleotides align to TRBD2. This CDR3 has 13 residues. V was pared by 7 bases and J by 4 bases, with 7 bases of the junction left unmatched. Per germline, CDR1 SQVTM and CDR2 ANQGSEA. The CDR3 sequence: CSESGRPGETQYF. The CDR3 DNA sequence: TGCAGCGAAAGCGGGAGGCCGGGAGAGACCCAGTACTTC.

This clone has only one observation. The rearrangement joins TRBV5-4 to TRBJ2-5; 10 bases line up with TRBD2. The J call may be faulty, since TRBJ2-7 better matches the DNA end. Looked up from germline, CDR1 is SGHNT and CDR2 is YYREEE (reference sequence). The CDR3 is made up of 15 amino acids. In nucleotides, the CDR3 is TGTGCCAGCAGCTCTCCAGCGGGAGGGCCGGGCGAGCAGTACTTC. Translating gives CASSSPAGGPGEQYF.

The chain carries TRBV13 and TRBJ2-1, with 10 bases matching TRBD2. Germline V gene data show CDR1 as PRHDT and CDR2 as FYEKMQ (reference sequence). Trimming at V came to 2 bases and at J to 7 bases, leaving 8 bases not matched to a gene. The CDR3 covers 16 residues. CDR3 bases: TGTGCCAGCAGCTTAATGACTAGCGGGTGGTGGAATGAGCAGTTCTTC. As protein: CASSLMTSGWWNEQFF.

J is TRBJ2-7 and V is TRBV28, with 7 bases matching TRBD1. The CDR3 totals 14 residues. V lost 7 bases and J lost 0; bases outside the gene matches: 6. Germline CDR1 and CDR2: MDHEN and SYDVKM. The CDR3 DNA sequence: TGTGCCAGCAACCCACGGACAGGCTCCTACGAGCAGTACTTC. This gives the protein CASNPRTGSYEQYF.

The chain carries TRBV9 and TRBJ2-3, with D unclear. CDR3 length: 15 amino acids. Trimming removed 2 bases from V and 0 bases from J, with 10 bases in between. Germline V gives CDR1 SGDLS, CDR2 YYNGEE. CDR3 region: CASSVKLMSTDTQYF. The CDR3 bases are TGTGCCAGCAGCGTCAAGCTCATGAGCACAGATACGCAGTATTTT.